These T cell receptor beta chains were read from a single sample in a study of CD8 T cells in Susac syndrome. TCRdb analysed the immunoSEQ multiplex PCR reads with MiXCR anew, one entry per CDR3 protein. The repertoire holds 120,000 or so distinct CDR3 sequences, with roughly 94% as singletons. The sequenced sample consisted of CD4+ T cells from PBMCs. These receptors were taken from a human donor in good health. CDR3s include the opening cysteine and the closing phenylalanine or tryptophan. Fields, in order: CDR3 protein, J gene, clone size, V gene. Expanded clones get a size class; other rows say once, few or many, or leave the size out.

CSGSSGRRYNEQFF TRBJ2-1 NA TRBV29-1
CASSDSPGTSGQETQYF TRBJ2-5 once TRBV25-1
CASSAAGGLSEQYF TRBJ2-7 NA TRBV6-1
CSGWGLATDTQYF TRBJ2-3 NA TRBV29-1
CAWGPGQGREFF TRBJ2-1 NA TRBV30
CSAPLAGGSSDTQYF TRBJ2-3 NA TRBV29-1
CASRTGPGELFF TRBJ2-2 NA TRBV12-3/TRBV12-4
CASSLRGAQTEAFF TRBJ1-1 NA TRBV7-9
CSARGGEPQETQYF TRBJ2-5 NA TRBV20-1
CASANRGAGLTREQFF TRBJ2-1 once TRBV7-2
CASSLRLRLAGGRGANVLTF TRBJ2-6 NA TRBV12-3/TRBV12-4
CASSLRGLTETQYF TRBJ2-5 NA TRBV6-6
CASTWGTEQETQYF TRBJ2-5 NA TRBV5-1
CASSLGTSGRYEQYF TRBJ2-7 NA TRBV3-1
CASSYAGTGWNF TRBJ2-5 NA TRBV6-5
CASSLGLTSGGRETQYF TRBJ2-5 NA TRBV7-9
CASSGGLAGGDEQFF TRBJ2-1 NA TRBV9
CASSLGTPYNEQFF TRBJ2-1 NA TRBV28
CASSQDGTGATKNIQYF TRBJ2-4 NA TRBV4-3
CASSSTGGNYGYTF TRBJ1-2 NA TRBV5-1
CASSQDRVSFNEQFF TRBJ2-1 NA TRBV4-2
CASSRQGQSQPQHF TRBJ1-5 NA TRBV12-3/TRBV12-4
CSVANSYEQYF TRBJ2-7 NA TRBV29-1
CASIRDTRTDTQYF TRBJ2-3 NA TRBV2
CAWSTTGKKTQYF TRBJ2-5 NA TRBV30
CASSPTDPISGYTF TRBJ1-2 NA TRBV3-1